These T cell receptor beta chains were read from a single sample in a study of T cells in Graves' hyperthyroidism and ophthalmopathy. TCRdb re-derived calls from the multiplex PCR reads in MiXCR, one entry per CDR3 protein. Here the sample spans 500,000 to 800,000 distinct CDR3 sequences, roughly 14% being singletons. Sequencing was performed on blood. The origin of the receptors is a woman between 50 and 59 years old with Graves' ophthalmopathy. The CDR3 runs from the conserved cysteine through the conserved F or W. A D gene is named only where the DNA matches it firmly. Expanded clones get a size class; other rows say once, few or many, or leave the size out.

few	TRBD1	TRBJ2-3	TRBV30	TGTGCCTGGAGTGTAGGGACAGTTAGCACAGATACGCAGTATTTT	CAWSVGTVSTDTQYF
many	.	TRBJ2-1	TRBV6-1	TGTGCCAGCAGTGATTTTTCCGGAGTTAGAAATGAGCAGTTCTTC	CASSDFSGVRNEQFF
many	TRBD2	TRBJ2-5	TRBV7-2	TGTGCCAGCAGCGGACTAGCGGGGAACCAAGAGACCCAGTACTTC	CASSGLAGNQETQYF
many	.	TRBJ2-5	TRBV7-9	TGTGCCAGCAGCTTACGCAGGGGTGTCGATCAAGAGACCCAGTACTTC	CASSLRRGVDQETQYF
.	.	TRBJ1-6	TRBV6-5	TGTGCCAGCAGTTACAGGTCACCGGGGGCCAATTCACCCCTCCACTTT	CASSYRSPGANSPLHF
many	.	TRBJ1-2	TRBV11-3	TGTGCCAGCAGTAAATCACGGGACATGGATGACTACACCTTC	CASSKSRDMDDYTF
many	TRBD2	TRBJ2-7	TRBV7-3	TGTGCCAGCAGCCAATCGGGACTAGCGGGAGCCGAGCAGTACTTC	CASSQSGLAGAEQYF
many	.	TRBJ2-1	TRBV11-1	TGTGCCAGCAGCTTAGTACTCGGGCAACCGAAGCAGTTCTTC	CASSLVLGQPKQFF
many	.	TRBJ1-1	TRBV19	TGTGCCAGTAGTATCGGGCAACTCAACACTGAAGCTTTCTTT	CASSIGQLNTEAFF
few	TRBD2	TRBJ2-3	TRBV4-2	TGTGCCAGCAGCCCCTATGAACTAGCGGGAGGGACTAGCACAGATACGCAGTATTTT	CASSPYELAGGTSTDTQYF
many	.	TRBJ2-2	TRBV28	TGTGCCAGCTCTCCACCCCAGATCGGGGAGCTGTTTTTT	CASSPPQIGELFF
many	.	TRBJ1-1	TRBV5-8	TGTGCCAGCAGCGACTACAGGAACACTGAAGCTTTCTTT	CASSDYRNTEAFF
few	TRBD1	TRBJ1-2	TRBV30	TGTGCCTGGAGTGGGGACAGGAATGGCTACACCTTC	CAWSGDRNGYTF
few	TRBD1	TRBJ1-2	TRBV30	TGTGCCTGGAGTCCGGGACAGGGAAACCCTGATGGCTACACCTTC	CAWSPGQGNPDGYTF
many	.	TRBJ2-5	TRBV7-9	TGTGCCAGCAGTCTTCCTGAAGAGACCCAGTACTTC	CASSLPEETQYF
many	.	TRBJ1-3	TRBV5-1	TGTGCCAGCAGTTTAGTAGGGTCTGGAAACACCATATATTTT	CASSLVGSGNTIYF
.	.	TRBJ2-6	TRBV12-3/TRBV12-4	TGTGCCAGCAGTTTAGCAACGCCTGGGGCCAACGTCCTGACTTTC	CASSLATPGANVLTF
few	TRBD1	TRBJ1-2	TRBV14	TGTGCCAGCAGCCAACGGACAGGGGAAGTTAGGGGCTACACCTTC	CASSQRTGEVRGYTF
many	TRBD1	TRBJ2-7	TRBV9	TGTGCCAGCAGCGTAGCGACAGGGGAGTACGAGCAGTACTTC	CASSVATGEYEQYF
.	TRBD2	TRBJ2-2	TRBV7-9	TGTGCCAGCAGCTATCTAGCGGGAGGACTCGGCGGGGAGCTGTTTTTT	CASSYLAGGLGGELFF
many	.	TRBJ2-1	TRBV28	TGTGCCAGCAGTTTACCCATAAGGAATGAGCAGTTCTTC	CASSLPIRNEQFF
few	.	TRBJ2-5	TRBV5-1	TGCGCCAGCAGCTTGTCGCGCAGGGTCGGGGAGACCCAGTACTTC	CASSLSRRVGETQYF